The rows below give T cell receptor beta chains drawn from one sample of a study of blood T cells in healthy people across ages. TCRdb itself ran the 5' RACE reads through MiXCR, one entry per CDR3 protein. Of about 800,000 distinct CDR3 sequences in the sample, roughly 60% were seen once. Source material: blood. Every receptor here comes from a man between 25 and 39 years old in good health. The CDR3 runs from the conserved cysteine through the conserved F or W. D genes are given only for firm matches. Clone size appears in some rows only: once, few, many, or a class for an expanded clone.

DNA,CDR3,V,D,J,size
TGCAGTGCTAGAGGTCCGGGGGGTAGCGGGAGGCATCCCTACGAGCAGTACTTC,CSARGPGGSGRHPYEQYF,TRBV20-1,TRBD2,TRBJ2-7,.
TGCGCCAGCGCCATCACCGGGTTCCAAGAGACCCAGTACTTC,CASAITGFQETQYF,TRBV5-1,.,TRBJ2-5,.
TGTGCCAGCAGCGTCGCGGGGGGGCCATGGATTACGCAGTATTTT,CASSVAGGPWITQYF,TRBV7-9,TRBD2,TRBJ2-3,.
TGCAGTGCCCTACGAGATCCCTCCTACGAGCAGTACTTC,CSALRDPSYEQYF,TRBV20-1,.,TRBJ2-7,few
TGTGCCAGCAGACCAGACGGAGATGAAGGCGGCTACACCTTC,CASRPDGDEGGYTF,TRBV2,.,TRBJ1-2,.
TGCGCCAGCAGCCAGACATTTAGCGGATACTCCTACAATGAGCAGTTCTTC,CASSQTFSGYSYNEQFF,TRBV4-3,.,TRBJ2-1,few
TGCAGTGCCATCAGGCGGGAGGAAGAGACCCAGTACTTC,CSAIRREEETQYF,TRBV20-1,TRBD2,TRBJ2-5,.
TGTGCCACAATCGGACGCAGGACCTACGAGCAGTACTTC,CATIGRRTYEQYF,TRBV27,.,TRBJ2-7,.
TGCGCCAGCAGCTTTGACACGGGATTTGGCACTGAAGCTTTCTTT,CASSFDTGFGTEAFF,TRBV5-1,.,TRBJ1-1,.
TGTGCCAGCTCACCAGAAAAATTACAACCCCAGTTCTTC,CASSPEKLQPQFF,TRBV18,.,TRBJ2-1,.
TGTGCCAGCAGCTTAAACATAGAAGGCGAGCAGTACTTC,CASSLNIEGEQYF,TRBV7-9,.,TRBJ2-7,.
TGCAGCGTTGTTAGGGGGGCCCGGGGCACTGAAGCTTTCTTT,CSVVRGARGTEAFF,TRBV29-1,.,TRBJ1-1,.
TGCAGTGCTAGAGAGACTAGCGGGAGGATGACAGATACGCAGTATTTT,CSARETSGRMTDTQYF,TRBV20-1,TRBD2,TRBJ2-3,.
TGTGCCAGTGCTGCCCCGGGAAGCATCTACAATGAGCAGTTCTTC,CASAAPGSIYNEQFF,TRBV14,.,TRBJ2-1,.
TGTGCCAGCAGAGTGACTCAGGGGGTCAATGAGCAGTACTTC,CASRVTQGVNEQYF,TRBV6-1,TRBD1,TRBJ2-7,.
TGTGCCAGCAGCTTAGGGGACAGGCAGGCTTATGGCTACACCTTC,CASSLGDRQAYGYTF,TRBV7-2,TRBD1,TRBJ1-2,few
TGCGCCAGCAGCCATCGACATGGAGGGGATCAGCCCCAGCATTTT,CASSHRHGGDQPQHF,TRBV4-1,.,TRBJ1-5,few
TGTGCCAGCAGCTTTTACGTTAGCGGGATGGAGACCCAGTACTTC,CASSFYVSGMETQYF,TRBV7-2,TRBD2,TRBJ2-5,.
TGTGCCAGCAGTTTTATGGGGGATTGGGGCACTGAAGCTTTCTTT,CASSFMGDWGTEAFF,TRBV12-3/TRBV12-4,.,TRBJ1-1,.
TGCAGCGTTGAATCGGAACAGGGAGAGGGGGGCTACACCTTC,CSVESEQGEGGYTF,TRBV29-1,.,TRBJ1-2,once
TGTGCCATCAGTGTAGGTAGCATGTTAACTGAGGATACGCAGTATTTT,CAISVGSMLTEDTQYF,TRBV10-3,.,TRBJ2-3,.
TGCAGTGCTGAATTATCTAGCACAGATACGCAGTATTTT,CSAELSSTDTQYF,TRBV20-1,.,TRBJ2-3,.
TGCAGTGCTAGAGATCCCAGCAAGTTACTAGCGGGAGGGTACGAGCAGTACTTC,CSARDPSKLLAGGYEQYF,TRBV20-1,TRBD2,TRBJ2-7,many
TGTGCCAGCAGTGAAGCGGGCAGGTACTCCTACGAGCAGTACTTC,CASSEAGRYSYEQYF,TRBV6-1,.,TRBJ2-7,few
TGTGCCAGCAGCCAAATGGGGACTAACTATGGCTACACCTTC,CASSQMGTNYGYTF,TRBV7-8,.,TRBJ1-2,.
TGCAGCGTTGAGGGCGGGGGCCTCAGCACAGATACGCAGTATTTT,CSVEGGGLSTDTQYF,TRBV29-1,.,TRBJ2-3,.
TGCGCCAGCAGAGAACGACTAGCGGGTATGGGGGAGCAGTACTTC,CASRERLAGMGEQYF,TRBV4-3,TRBD2,TRBJ2-7,.
TGTGCCACCAGGGAACAGAGATTCTCCTACAATGAGCAGTTCTTC,CATREQRFSYNEQFF,TRBV15,.,TRBJ2-1,.
TGTGCCAGCCAGGCACAGGGGATTTACAATGAGCAGTTCTTC,CASQAQGIYNEQFF,TRBV7-9,TRBD1,TRBJ2-1,few
TGCGCCAGCAGTCCCTCCGGAGGGCGCTACGATGGCTACACCTTC,CASSPSGGRYDGYTF,TRBV5-1,.,TRBJ1-2,once
TGTGCCAGCAGCAGGGACACCGGGAGCACCTTC,CASSRDTGSTF,TRBV9,.,TRBJ1-2,.
TGTGCCAGCAGAGGACTAACTCAAGAGACCCAGTACTTC,CASRGLTQETQYF,TRBV6-2/TRBV6-3,.,TRBJ2-5,.
TGTGCCAGCAGCCGACGTCAAACTAGCACAGATACGCAGTATTTT,CASSRRQTSTDTQYF,TRBV3-1,.,TRBJ2-3,.
TGTGCCAGCAGCGGAGGGAAGGATAGCAATCAGCCCCAGCATTTT,CASSGGKDSNQPQHF,TRBV7-2,.,TRBJ1-5,.
TGTGCCAGCAGCTACGAAATCAAGTCCAATTATGGCTACACCTTC,CASSYEIKSNYGYTF,TRBV7-9,.,TRBJ1-2,.
TGTGCCAGCAGTTTAAGGACAGGAATCTACGAGCAGTACTTC,CASSLRTGIYEQYF,TRBV27,TRBD1,TRBJ2-7,.
TGCGCCAGCAGCCAAGCCGGGACAGGAAAAGGGCAGTACTTC,CASSQAGTGKGQYF,TRBV4-3,TRBD1,TRBJ2-5,few
TGCGCCAGCAGCCAGAACAGGGGGACCACTGAAGCTTTCTTT,CASSQNRGTTEAFF,TRBV4-1,TRBD1,TRBJ1-1,.
TGCGCCAGCAGCTTGGCGTCGGGACAGACCTACGAGCAGTACTTC,CASSLASGQTYEQYF,TRBV5-1,TRBD1,TRBJ2-7,few
TGTGCCAGCAGTTACCAGGTCTCTGGGGCCAACGTCCTGACTTTC,CASSYQVSGANVLTF,TRBV6-5,.,TRBJ2-6,many
TGTGCCAGCAAGGGGACAGGGATTGAAAAACTGTTTTTT,CASKGTGIEKLFF,TRBV6-2/TRBV6-3,TRBD1,TRBJ1-4,.
TGTGCCACCAGCCCCCGGGACCGACGTTTCCACGAGCAGTACTTC,CATSPRDRRFHEQYF,TRBV15,.,TRBJ2-7,.
TGTGCCAGCAGCCAGGGGTGGGGCAACCAGTACTTC,CASSQGWGNQYF,TRBV14,.,TRBJ2-7,few
TGTGCCAGCAGCTCCAGGGATGGAGCTCACGAGGATACGCAGTATTTT,CASSSRDGAHEDTQYF,TRBV7-9,.,TRBJ2-3,.
TGTGCCAGCAGTTACCAGGGACCAGGGGAAGCTTTCTTT,CASSYQGPGEAFF,TRBV6-6,.,TRBJ1-1,.
TGTGCCAGCAGCCGATCAGGACAGGGAAGGGATGGCTACACCTTC,CASSRSGQGRDGYTF,TRBV7-9,TRBD1,TRBJ1-2,.
TGTGCCAGCAGCTGGGCGGGGGGGAGCGCAGATACGCAGTATTTT,CASSWAGGSADTQYF,TRBV11-2,TRBD2,TRBJ2-3,.